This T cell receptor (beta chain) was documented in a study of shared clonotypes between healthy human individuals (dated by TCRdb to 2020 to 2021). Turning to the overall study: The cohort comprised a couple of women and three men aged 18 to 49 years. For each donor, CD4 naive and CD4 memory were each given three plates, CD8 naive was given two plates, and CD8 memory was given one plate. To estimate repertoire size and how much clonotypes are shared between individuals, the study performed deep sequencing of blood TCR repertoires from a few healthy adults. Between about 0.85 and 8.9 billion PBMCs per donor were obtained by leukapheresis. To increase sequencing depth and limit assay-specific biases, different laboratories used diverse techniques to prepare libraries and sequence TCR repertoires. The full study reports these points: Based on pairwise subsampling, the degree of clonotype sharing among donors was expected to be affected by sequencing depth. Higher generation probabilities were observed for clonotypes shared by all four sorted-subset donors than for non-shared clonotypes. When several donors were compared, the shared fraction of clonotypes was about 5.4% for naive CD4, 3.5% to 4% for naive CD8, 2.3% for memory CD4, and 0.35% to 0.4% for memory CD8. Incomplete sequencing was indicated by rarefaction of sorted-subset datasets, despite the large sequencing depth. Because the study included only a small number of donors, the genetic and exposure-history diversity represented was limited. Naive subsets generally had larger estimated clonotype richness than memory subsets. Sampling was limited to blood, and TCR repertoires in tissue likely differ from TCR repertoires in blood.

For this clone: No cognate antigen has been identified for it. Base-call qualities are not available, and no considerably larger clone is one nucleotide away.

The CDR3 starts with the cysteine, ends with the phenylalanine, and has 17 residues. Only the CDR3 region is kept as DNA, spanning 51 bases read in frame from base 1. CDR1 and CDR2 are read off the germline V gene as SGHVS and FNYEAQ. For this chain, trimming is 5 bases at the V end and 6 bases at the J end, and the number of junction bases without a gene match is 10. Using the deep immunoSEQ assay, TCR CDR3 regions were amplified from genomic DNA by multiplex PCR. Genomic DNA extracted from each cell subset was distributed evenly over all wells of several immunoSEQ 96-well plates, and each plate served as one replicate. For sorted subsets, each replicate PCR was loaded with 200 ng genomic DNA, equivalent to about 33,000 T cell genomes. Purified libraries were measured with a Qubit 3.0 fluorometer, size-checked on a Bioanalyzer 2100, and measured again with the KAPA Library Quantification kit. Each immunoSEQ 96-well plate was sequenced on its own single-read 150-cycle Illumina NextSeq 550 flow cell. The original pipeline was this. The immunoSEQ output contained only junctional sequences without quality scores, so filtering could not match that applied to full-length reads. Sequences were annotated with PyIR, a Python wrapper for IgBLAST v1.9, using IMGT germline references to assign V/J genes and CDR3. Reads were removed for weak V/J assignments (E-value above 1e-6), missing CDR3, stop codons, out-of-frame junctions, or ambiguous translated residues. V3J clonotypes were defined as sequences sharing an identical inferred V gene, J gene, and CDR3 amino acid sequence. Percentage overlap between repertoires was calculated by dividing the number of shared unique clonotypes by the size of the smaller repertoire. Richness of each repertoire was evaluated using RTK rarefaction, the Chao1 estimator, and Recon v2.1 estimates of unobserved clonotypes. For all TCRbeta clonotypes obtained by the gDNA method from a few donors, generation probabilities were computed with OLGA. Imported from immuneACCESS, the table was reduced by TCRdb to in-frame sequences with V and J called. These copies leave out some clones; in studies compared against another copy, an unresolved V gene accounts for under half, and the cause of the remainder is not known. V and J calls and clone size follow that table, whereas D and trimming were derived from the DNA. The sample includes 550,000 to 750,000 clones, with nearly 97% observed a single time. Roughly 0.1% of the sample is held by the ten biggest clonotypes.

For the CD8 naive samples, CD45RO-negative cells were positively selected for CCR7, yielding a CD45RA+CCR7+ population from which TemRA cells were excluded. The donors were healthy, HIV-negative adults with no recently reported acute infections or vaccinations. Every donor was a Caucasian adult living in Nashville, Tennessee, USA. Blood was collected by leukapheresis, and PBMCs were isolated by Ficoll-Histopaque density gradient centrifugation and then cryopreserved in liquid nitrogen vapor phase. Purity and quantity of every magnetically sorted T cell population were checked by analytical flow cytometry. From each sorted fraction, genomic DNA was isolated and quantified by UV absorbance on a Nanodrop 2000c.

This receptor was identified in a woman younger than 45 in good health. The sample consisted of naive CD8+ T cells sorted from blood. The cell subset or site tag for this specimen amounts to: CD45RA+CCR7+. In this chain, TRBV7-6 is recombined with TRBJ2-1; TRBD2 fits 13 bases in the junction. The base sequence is TGTGCCAGCAGCCCCCGAGGGACTAGCGGGATGTTCAATGAGCAGTTCTTC. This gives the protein CASSPRGTSGMFNEQFF.